The 16 T cell receptor beta chains presented below share a single source sample, sequenced in a study of cytomegalovirus exposure and HLA in healthy donors. Using immunoSEQ multiplex PCR, the repertoire was profiled, and TCRdb retains in-frame clones only, with some absent. The sample yields 200,000 to 300,000 clones, about 90% seen once. Input material: PBMCs. The receptors shown here come from a young man in good health and CMV-seropositive.

The CDR3 region has the DNA TGTGCCAGCAGCGTCGGCGGCGGAAACACTGAAGCTTTCTTT. Residues: CASSVGGGNTEAFF. The chain combines TRBV2 with TRBJ1-1; D is uncertain. Trimming stripped 6 bases from V and 2 bases from J, with 13 bases between. Per the germline V gene, CDR1 is SNHLY and CDR2 is FYNNEI. This CDR3 spans 14 amino acids.

The chain joins TRBV30 to TRBJ1-2, with D tentatively TRBD1 (5 bases). Germline loops: CDR1 GTSNPN, CDR2 SVGIG (reference sequence). V was cut by 0 bases and J by 2 bases, with 13 bases left in between. This CDR3 spans 15 amino acids. The CDR3 nucleotides are TGTGCCTGGAGTGTACAAGAGGGGACCAACTATGGCTACACCTTC. It codes for CAWSVQEGTNYGYTF.

This clone was counted only a few times. The rearrangement joins TRBV7-6 to TRBJ2-7; D unclear. Germline CDR1 SGHVS, CDR2 FNYEAQ. CDR3 length equals 14 residues. Trimming left V 5 bases short and J 5 bases short, with 16 bases between. DNA for the CDR3: TGTGCCAGCAGCCATCGCTTGGGATCCGACGAGCAGTACTTC. It specifies CASSHRLGSDEQYF. Full variable domain (remainder filled in from reference TRBV7-6 and TRBJ2-7): GAGVSQSPRYKVTKRGQDVALRCDPISGHVSLYWYRQALGQGPEFLTYFNYEAQQDKSGLPNDRFSAERPEGSISTLTIQRTEQRDSAMYRCASSHRLGSDEQYFGPGTRLTVT.

The V call is TRBV27, the J call TRBJ1-5; D is unresolved. There are 15 residues in the CDR3. The germline V gene has CDR1 MNHEY and CDR2 SMNVEV (reference sequence). The V gene lost 3 bases and the J gene lost 2 bases, with 11 bases spanning the gap. The CDR3 protein is CASSFTLGGNQPQHF. As DNA, the CDR3 is TGTGCCAGCAGTTTCACGTTGGGCGGCAATCAGCCCCAGCATTTT.

About this clone: The final CDR3 position lacks the conserved phenylalanine or tryptophan, pointing to a likely read error. The rearrangement links TRBV19 to TRBJ1-1, with a possible D match to TRBD1 (5 bases). The length of the CDR3 is 16 residues. The ends were cut back, 3 bases at V and 0 bases at J, with 14 bases in the middle. Germline V lookup: CDR1 LNHDA, CDR2 SQIVND (reference sequence). CDR3 sequence: CASSIERIGVNTEAFL. The CDR3 nucleotides are TGTGCCAGTAGTATTGAGCGTATAGGGGTGAACACTGAAGCTTTCCTT.

The chain has TRBV9 and TRBJ1-4; tentative D call: TRBD1 (5 bases). CDR3 size: 13 residues. V lost 4 bases, J lost 6 bases, and 10 bases lay in between. CDR1 SGDLS and CDR2 YYNGEE come from the germline V gene. The CDR3 coding sequence is TGTGCCAGCAGCAGGGGCCCTTATGAAAAACTGTTTTTT. Its protein is CASSRGPYEKLFF.

The chain has TRBV7-2 and TRBJ1-2; no clear D gene. The length of the CDR3 is 14 residues. Germline CDR1 is SGHTA and CDR2 is FQGNSA. Deletions cut 0 bases from V and 0 bases from J, with 5 bases between. In DNA form, the CDR3 reads TGTGCCAGCAGCTTAGCCTATACTAACTATGGCTACACCTTC. Residues: CASSLAYTNYGYTF.

This clone was counted once. This chain joins TRBV7-9 and TRBJ2-4, with 11 bases fitting TRBD1. Germline V gene lookup returns CDR1 SEHNR and CDR2 FQNEAQ (reference sequence). The CDR3 covers 16 residues. Trimming removed 4 bases from V and 4 bases from J; junction bases left unmatched: 6. CDR3 sequence (DNA): TGTGCCAGCAGCTCGCGGACAGGGGGCTTGAAAAACATTCAGTACTTC. As protein: CASSSRTGGLKNIQYF.

CDR3 DNA: TGCGCCAGCAGCCCCTTAGCGGGAGGAACCCATGAGCAGTTCTTC. Translation: CASSPLAGGTHEQFF. The chain employs TRBV4-1 and TRBJ2-1; 10 nucleotides match TRBD2. The CDR3 length is 15 residues. J lost 8 bases, V lost 4 bases, and 8 bases had no gene match. Germline assignment: CDR1 MGHRA and CDR2 YSYEKL.

The chain is built from TRBV9 and TRBJ1-2; D is ambiguous. The CDR3 consists of 13 residues. V lost 0 bases, J lost 8 bases, and 11 bases lay in between. Per the germline V gene, CDR1 is SGDLS and CDR2 is YYNGEE. The CDR3 DNA reads as TGTGCCAGCAGCGTAGAAGGTTTTAACGGCTACACCTTC. This gives the protein CASSVEGFNGYTF. The full variable domain, completed using reference TRBV9 and TRBJ1-2, is DSGVTQTPKHLITATGQRVTLRCSPRSGDLSVYWYQQSLDQGLQFLIQYYNGEERAKGNILERFSAQQFPDLHSELNLSSLELGDSALYFCASSVEGFNGYTFGSGTRLTVV.

This rearrangement joins TRBV27 to TRBJ2-1; D tentatively fits TRBD1 or TRBD2 (5 bases each). Germline V gene data show CDR1 as MNHEY and CDR2 as SMNVEV (reference sequence). The V end lost 0 bases, the J end lost 8 bases, and 8 bases lay between the germline ends. CDR3 size: 13 residues. CDR3 region: CASSLSTGHEQFF. The CDR3 DNA reads as TGTGCCAGCAGTTTATCGACGGGGCATGAGCAGTTCTTC.

The chain has TRBV7-8 and TRBJ2-7, with 8 bases that match TRBD1. J gave up 1 base and V 1 base, and 6 bases lay outside the gene matches. This CDR3 has 16 residues. The germline V gene encodes CDR1 SGHVS and CDR2 FQNEAQ. The CDR3 coding sequence is TGTGCCAGCAGCTTAGGGCCTGACAGGGGATCCTACGAGCAGTACTTC. Translated, it gives CASSLGPDRGSYEQYF.

This sequence joins TRBV6-6 and TRBJ1-2, with a possible D match to TRBD1 (6 bases). Looked up from germline, CDR1 is MNHNY and CDR2 is SVGAGI (reference sequence). V lost 6 bases, J lost 4 bases, and 15 bases lay in between. The length of the CDR3 is 14 residues. CDR3 amino acids: CASRDTGIIYGYTF. CDR3 DNA: TGTGCCAGCAGGGACACAGGGATAATCTATGGCTACACCTTC.

The CDR3 nucleotides are TGTGCCAGCAGATTTTTCAGGGGGCATAATGAAGGCTACACCTTC. It specifies CASRFFRGHNEGYTF. This chain links TRBV27 with TRBJ1-2, with 8 bases lining up with TRBD1. This CDR3 is 15 amino acids long. In germline, CDR1 is MNHEY, CDR2 SMNVEV (reference sequence). V shed 6 bases, J shed 8 bases, and the junction held 14 bases outside the gene matches.

In this sample, this clone turned up a few times. The chain employs TRBV28 and TRBJ1-2; D is undetermined. V lost 1 base, J lost 9 bases, and 15 bases lay in between. Per the germline V gene, CDR1 is MDHEN and CDR2 is SYDVKM. The CDR3 has 14 amino acids. CDR3 region: CASSLSIRPQRYTF. The CDR3 DNA reads as TGTGCCAGCAGTTTATCAATAAGACCCCAGCGCTACACCTTC.

The CDR3 reads CAWSVGPFGQGTEAFF. CDR3 nucleotide sequence: TGTGCCTGGAGTGTAGGTCCGTTCGGACAGGGGACTGAAGCTTTCTTT. The chain links TRBV30 to TRBJ1-1; TRBD1 matches at 9 bases. This CDR3 contains 16 residues. Unmatched junction bases numbered 10, after V lost 0 bases and J lost 5 bases. In germline, CDR1 is GTSNPN, CDR2 SVGIG (reference sequence).